A single sample gave rise to the 5 T cell receptor beta chains below, sequenced in a study of T-cell reconstitution after alpha-beta-depleted transplantation in children. Unique molecular identifiers featured in how the TCRbeta library was prepared. TCRdb recomputed calls from the PCR reads with MiXCR, one row per CDR3 protein. This table has some 550,000 distinct CDR3 sequences, around 20% appearing once. The sequencing here drew on PBMCs from the stem cell graft donor, taken from the stem cell graft. The receptors come from a human donor who donated a stem cell graft to a child with acute lymphoblastic leukemia.

This clonotype was detected ten times or more. Here the CDR3 DNA reads TGTGCCATCAGGCCACTTGACAGGGTCGATGGCTACACCTTC. Its protein product is CAIRPLDRVDGYTF. This chain links TRBV10-3 with TRBJ1-2, with TRBD1 matching over 7 bases. Germline lookup yields CDR1 ENHRY and CDR2 SYGVKD. Unmatched junction bases numbered 10, after V lost 6 bases and J lost 6 bases. The CDR3 is 14 amino acids.

This clonotype has at least ten counts. The V and J genes are TRBV29-1 and TRBJ2-4, with 8 bases lining up with TRBD2. V dropped 3 bases and J dropped 0; count of bases not matched to a gene: 10. The CDR3 covers 17 residues. Germline CDR1 and CDR2: SQVTM and ANQGSEA. As DNA, the CDR3 is TGCAGCGTTGATGACCTGCGGGGGGCTAGAGCCAAAAACATTCAGTACTTC. Translated: CSVDDLRGARAKNIQYF.

There are a few counts of this clonotype. The chain joins TRBV3-1 to TRBJ2-2; D is tentatively TRBD1 or TRBD2 (6 bases each). Germline V gives CDR1 LGHDT, CDR2 YNNKEL (reference sequence). Trimming left V 1 base short and J 5 bases short, with 17 bases between. The CDR3 runs to 17 residues. The CDR3 DNA follows: TGTGCCAGCAGCCAAGTAGTGGGGGGCCGGGAGACCGGGGAGCTGTTTTTT. Translated, it gives CASSQVVGGRETGELFF.

The chain carries TRBV7-6 and TRBJ2-3; 7 bases are a match to TRBD2. Trimming at V came to 6 bases and at J to 0 bases, leaving 6 bases not matched to a gene. Germline lookup yields CDR1 SGHVS and CDR2 FNYEAQ. The CDR3 is 15 residues long. The CDR3 reads CASRTSSLSTDTQYF. The CDR3 bases are TGTGCCAGCAGGACTAGCTCCCTTAGCACAGATACGCAGTATTTT. Combining the CDR3 with reference TRBV7-6 and TRBJ2-3 gives the whole variable domain GAGVSQSPRYKVTKRGQDVALRCDPISGHVSLYWYRQALGQGPEFLTYFNYEAQQDKSGLPNDRFSAERPEGSISTLTIQRTEQRDSAMYRCASRTSSLSTDTQYFGPGTRLTVL.

In its sample, this clonotype was seen a few times. The rearrangement joins TRBV5-1 to TRBJ2-3; TRBD1 aligns across 7 bases. Germline trimming cut 2 bases from V and 5 bases from J; bases unmatched to any gene: 8. Germline V gene lookup returns CDR1 SGHRS and CDR2 YFSETQ. This CDR3 is 15 amino acids long. Here the CDR3 reads CASSFEGAQGDTQYF. The DNA for the CDR3 is TGCGCCAGCAGCTTCGAGGGGGCGCAGGGAGATACGCAGTATTTT.